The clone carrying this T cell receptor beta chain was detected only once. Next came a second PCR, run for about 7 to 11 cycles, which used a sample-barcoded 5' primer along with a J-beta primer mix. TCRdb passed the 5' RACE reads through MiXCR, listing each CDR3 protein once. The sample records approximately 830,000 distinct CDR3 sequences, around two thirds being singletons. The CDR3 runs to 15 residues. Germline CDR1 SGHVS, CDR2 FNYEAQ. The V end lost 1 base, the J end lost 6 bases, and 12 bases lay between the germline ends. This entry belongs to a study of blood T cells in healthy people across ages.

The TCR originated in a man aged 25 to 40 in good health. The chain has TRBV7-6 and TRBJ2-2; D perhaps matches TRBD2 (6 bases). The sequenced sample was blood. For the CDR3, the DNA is TGTGCCAGCAGCTTAGGAGTAGGAGGGTCCGGGGAGCTGTTTTTT. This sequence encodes CASSLGVGGSGELFF.